This T cell receptor (beta chain) was recovered during a study of T cells in localized non-small cell lung cancer. Study observations and caveats: Overall survival was longer when the density of T cells in the blood was higher. In uninvolved adjacent lung, T cell clonality reached its highest value, exceeding tumor. Median about 56 top-100 tumor clones were shared with paired adjacent lung. Sequencing, confined to only one tumor region, leaves heterogeneity possible.

Details on this clone: Antigen unknown.

The V end lost 8 bases, the J end lost 4 bases, and 15 bases lay between the germline ends. The CDR3 length is 14 residues. In germline, CDR1 is SEHNR, CDR2 FQNEAQ (reference sequence). Clones were read by immunoSEQ multiplex PCR, and TCRdb kept only the in-frame ones, dropping some. The sample holds about 19,000 clones, about 90% seen once. The chain uses TRBV7-9 and TRBJ2-1; D may be TRBD2 (6 bases). The sample here was peripheral blood, taken before any cancer treatment. The TCR was taken from a male donor at least 60 years old with stage I squamous cell lung carcinoma. The DNA of the CDR3 is TGTGCCAGCTCGGAGGGAGCGCGATACAATGAGCAGTTCTTC. Its protein is CASSEGARYNEQFF.